A single sample is the source of the 22 T cell receptor beta chains below, sequenced in a study of cytomegalovirus exposure and HLA in healthy donors. The PCR had 60 Vbeta and 13 Jbeta primers. The protocol was immunoSEQ multiplex PCR, while the TCRdb copy is restricted to in-frame clones and leaves out a portion. Of around 270,000 clones listed, about 80% are singletons. The sample was PBMCs. Receptors originate from a girl aged 2-15 years in good health and CMV-seronegative.

This chain joins TRBV4-1 and TRBJ2-5, with TRBD1 identical over 8 bases. J was trimmed by 2 bases and V by 5 bases; bases with no gene match: 10. Per the germline V gene, CDR1 is MGHRA and CDR2 is YSYEKL. CDR3 length: 16 residues. The CDR3, as DNA: TGCGCCAGCAGCAACACCGGACAGGGAAAGCAAGAGACCCAGTACTTC. Amino acids: CASSNTGQGKQETQYF.

This chain joins TRBV14 and TRBJ1-1; the D is unclear. From germline, CDR1 is SGHDN and CDR2 FVKESK. The CDR3 totals 16 residues. Trimming stripped 4 bases from V and 4 bases from J, with 19 bases between. This CDR3 is CASSRRRRDRATEAFF. DNA of the CDR3: TGTGCCAGCAGCCGAAGAAGGAGGGATCGGGCCACTGAAGCTTTCTTT.

The rearrangement links TRBV19 to TRBJ2-1; D remains unclear. V was cut by 4 bases and J by 1 base, with 14 bases left in between. Per the germline V gene, CDR1 is LNHDA and CDR2 is SQIVND (reference sequence). This CDR3 contains 16 residues. The CDR3 region has the DNA TGTGCCAGTAGTAAGTACCCCCAACAGTCCTACAATGAGCAGTTCTTC. It specifies CASSKYPQQSYNEQFF.

The J gene is TRBJ1-2, the V gene TRBV28; 8 nucleotides agree with TRBD1. The trim removed 9 bases at V and 6 bases at J, leaving 3 bases unmatched. Germline CDR1 and CDR2: MDHEN and SYDVKM. The CDR3 length is 11 residues. The CDR3 is CASYRGNGYTF. In nucleotides, the CDR3 is TGTGCCAGTTACAGGGGGAATGGCTACACCTTC.

This chain uses TRBV5-1 with TRBJ1-4; possibly TRBD1 for D (6 bases). Between the trimmed V and J ends, which lost 0 bases and 11 bases, there was a span of 17 bases. The CDR3 consists of 15 residues. The germline CDR1 and CDR2 sequences are SGHRS and YFSETQ. Here the CDR3 reads CASSLESGHPGKLFF. The CDR3 region has the DNA TGCGCCAGCAGCTTGGAATCGGGACATCCGGGGAAACTGTTTTTT.

The chain combines TRBV4-1 with TRBJ2-1; TRBD2 matches at 10 bases. The V gene end was trimmed by 4 bases and the J gene end by 9 bases; junction bases not matched to a gene: 9. CDR3 length: 15 amino acids. Germline-derived CDR1 and CDR2 are MGHRA and YSYEKL. In nucleotides, the CDR3 is TGCGCCAGCAGCCGGATAGCGGGGGGACTTTTTGAGCAGTTCTTC. The encoded protein is CASSRIAGGLFEQFF.

The gene calls are TRBV27 and TRBJ2-1, with 7 bases aligning to TRBD2. This CDR3 contains 14 residues. Trimming removed 4 bases from V and 6 bases from J; junction bases left unmatched: 6. Germline loops: CDR1 MNHEY, CDR2 SMNVEV (reference sequence). The CDR3 DNA follows: TGTGCCAGCAGTTCCCGACTAGCCTTCAATGAGCAGTTCTTC. Encoded protein: CASSSRLAFNEQFF.

This clone was seen a handful of times. The gene calls are TRBV5-4 and TRBJ1-4, with 8 bases matching TRBD1. CDR1 SGHNT and CDR2 YYREEE come from the germline V gene (reference sequence). The CDR3 contains 18 residues. The trim removed 4 bases at V and 1 base at J, leaving 12 bases unmatched. CDR3 loop: CASSTDKRGQGTNEKLFF. The CDR3 DNA is TGTGCCAGCAGCACAGACAAAAGAGGACAGGGAACTAATGAAAAACTGTTTTTT.

The chain has TRBV5-1 and TRBJ2-1, with D tentatively TRBD2 (7 bases). This CDR3 has 17 residues. Per germline, CDR1 SGHRS and CDR2 YFSETQ. Trimming stripped 7 bases from V and 5 bases from J, with 25 bases between. This CDR3 is CASGPLLGGGGNNEQFF. CDR3 sequence (DNA): TGCGCCAGCGGCCCTCTCCTCGGAGGGGGGGGGAACAATGAGCAGTTCTTC.

In DNA, the CDR3 is TGTGCCAGAAGCTTCGGGACTAGCGGGAGGGACGAGCAGTACTTC. Encoded protein: CARSFGTSGRDEQYF. The chain has TRBV7-5 and TRBJ2-7; the table names TRBD2, a call not compared with the DNA. TRBV7-5 is flagged as a pseudogene. The CDR3 loop spans 15 amino acids.

This clone was observed a handful of times. The V call is TRBV7-2, the J call TRBJ2-5; D call uncertain. Germline values: CDR1 SGHTA, CDR2 FQGNSA. This CDR3 has 14 amino acids. Trimming cost V 3 bases and J 5 bases, with 13 bases left between them. The CDR3: CASSFASLRETQYF. The CDR3, as DNA: TGTGCCAGCAGCTTTGCCTCCTTGAGGGAGACCCAGTACTTC.

V and J are TRBV6-4 and TRBJ2-5; 11 bases are a match to TRBD1. The closer fit of TRBJ2-7 to the DNA end suggests the J call may be wrong. CDR1 is MRHNA, CDR2 SNTAGT, per germline. The CDR3 runs 17 residues. The CDR3 sequence: CASSDLSSGTGGYEQYF. The CDR3 DNA sequence: TGTGCCAGCAGTGACCTCTCCTCCGGGACAGGGGGCTACGAGCAGTACTTC.

This chain connects TRBV5-4 to TRBJ2-1; 7 bases are shared with TRBD1. V shed 4 bases and J 2 bases; nucleotides not matched to a gene: 12. Looked up from germline, CDR1 is SGHNT and CDR2 is YYREEE (reference sequence). The CDR3 length is 17 residues. In DNA, the CDR3 is TGTGCCAGCAGCCCCACCGCCGGGACAGTGACCTACAATGAGCAGTTCTTC. Translation: CASSPTAGTVTYNEQFF.

The gene calls are TRBV27 and TRBJ1-6; D is unclear. The germline V and J ends were trimmed by 4 bases and 5 bases, with 9 bases remaining between them. The CDR3 has 14 residues. CDR1 and CDR2 from the germline V gene are MNHEY and SMNVEV (reference sequence). The DNA for the CDR3 is TGTGCCAGCAGTTCCGGGAACAATAATTCACCCCTCCACTTT. This sequence encodes CASSSGNNNSPLHF.

V usage is TRBV19 and J usage is TRBJ1-1; possible D gene TRBD1, 6 bases. The CDR3 extends over 15 amino acids. V shed 6 bases and J shed 6 bases, with 20 bases lying between them. Germline V lookup: CDR1 LNHDA, CDR2 SQIVND (reference sequence). CDR3 bases: TGTGCCAGTAGGCCCTCAGGGGCCGTCGGCGCTGAAGCTTTCTTT. Its protein product is CASRPSGAVGAEAFF.

The rearrangement joins TRBV5-8 to TRBJ1-2, with 9 positions matching TRBD1. The CDR3 consists of 15 residues. The junction had 9 bases not matched to a gene; V was cut back by 3 bases and J by 6 bases. The germline gives CDR1 SGHTS, CDR2 YDEGEE. The CDR3 here is CASSYRDRVTDGYTF. CDR3 in DNA: TGTGCCAGCAGCTACCGGGACAGGGTAACAGATGGCTACACCTTC. The variable domain in full, with the rest retrieved from reference TRBV5-8 and TRBJ1-2, is EAGVTQSPTHLIKTRGQQATLRCSPISGHTSVYWYQQALGLGLQFLLWYDEGEERNRGNFPPRFSGRQFPNYSSELNVNALELEDSALYLCASSYRDRVTDGYTFGSGTRLTVV.

This clone was detected only once. The rearrangement joins TRBV28 to TRBJ2-7; D is perhaps TRBD2 (6 bases). CDR3 size: 18 residues. Trimming removed 1 base from V and 7 bases from J, with 26 bases in between. Per the germline V gene, CDR1 is MDHEN and CDR2 is SYDVKM. CDR3 amino acids: CASSLYPRREKRTGEQYF. CDR3 nucleotide sequence: TGTGCCAGCAGTTTATACCCCCGGAGGGAAAAAAGGACGGGAGAGCAGTACTTC.

The chain couples TRBV7-9 to TRBJ2-1; 13 positions agree with TRBD2. V lost 8 bases and J lost 2; bases outside the gene matches: 3. Germline V gene data show CDR1 as SEHNR and CDR2 as FQNEAQ (reference sequence). The CDR3 spans 15 residues. The CDR3 DNA is TGTGCCAGCCGAGGGACTAGCGGGGCCTACAATGAGCAGTTCTTC. Amino acid sequence: CASRGTSGAYNEQFF.

V gene TRBV18 combines with J gene TRBJ1-1, with 8 positions matching TRBD1. There are 13 residues in the CDR3. J lost 5 bases, V lost 8 bases, and 7 bases had no gene match. CDR1 is KGHSH and CDR2 is LQKENI in the germline V gene. Here the CDR3 reads CASTGQGGTEAFF. CDR3 nucleotide sequence: TGTGCCAGCACCGGACAGGGAGGGACTGAAGCTTTCTTT.

This chain joins TRBV7-9 and TRBJ2-1; D not resolved. Per germline, CDR1 SEHNR and CDR2 FQNEAQ (reference sequence). This CDR3 is 13 amino acids long. Deletions cut 3 bases from V and 10 bases from J, with 13 bases between. For the CDR3, the DNA is TGTGCCAGCAGCTTCTCATCAGATACGGAGCAGTTCTTC. This codes for CASSFSSDTEQFF.

This chain connects TRBV9 to TRBJ2-7, with 8 bases lining up with TRBD2. The V gene's germline CDR1 is SGDLS and CDR2 YYNGEE. The CDR3 extends over 15 amino acids. V was clipped by 3 bases and J by 4 bases; unmatched bases: 9. The CDR3 loop is CASSAGEREIYEQYF. The CDR3 nucleotides are TGTGCCAGCAGCGCGGGGGAGCGGGAGATATACGAGCAGTACTTC.

The chain employs TRBV7-2 and TRBJ2-5; possibly TRBD2 for D (5 bases). The CDR3 length is 16 residues. Between the trimmed V and J ends, which lost 1 base and 4 bases, there was a span of 16 bases. The germline CDR1 and CDR2 sequences are SGHTA and FQGNSA. The CDR3 here is CASSLVGLTPPETQYF. The CDR3 DNA sequence: TGTGCCAGCAGCTTAGTTGGACTTACCCCTCCAGAGACCCAGTACTTC.